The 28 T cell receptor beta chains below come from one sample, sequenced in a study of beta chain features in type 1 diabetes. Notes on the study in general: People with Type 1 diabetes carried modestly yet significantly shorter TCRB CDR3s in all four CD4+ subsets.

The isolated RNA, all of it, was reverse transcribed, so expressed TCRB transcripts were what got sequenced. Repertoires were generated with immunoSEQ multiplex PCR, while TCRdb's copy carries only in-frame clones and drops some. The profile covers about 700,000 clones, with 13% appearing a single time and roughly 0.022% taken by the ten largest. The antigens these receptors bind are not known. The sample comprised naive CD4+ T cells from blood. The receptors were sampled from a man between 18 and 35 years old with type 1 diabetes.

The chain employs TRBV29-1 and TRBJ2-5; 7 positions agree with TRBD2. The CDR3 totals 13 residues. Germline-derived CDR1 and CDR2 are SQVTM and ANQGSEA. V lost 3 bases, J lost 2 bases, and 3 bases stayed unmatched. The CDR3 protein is CSVEGRVQETQYF. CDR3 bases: TGCAGCGTTGAGGGGAGGGTTCAAGAGACCCAGTACTTC.

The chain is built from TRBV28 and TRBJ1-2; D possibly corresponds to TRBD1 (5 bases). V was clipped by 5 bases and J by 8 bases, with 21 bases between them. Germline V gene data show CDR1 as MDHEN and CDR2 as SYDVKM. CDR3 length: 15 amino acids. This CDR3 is CASSPPGASAGGYTF. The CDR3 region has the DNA TGTGCCAGCAGTCCCCCCGGGGCGTCCGCGGGAGGCTACACCTTC.

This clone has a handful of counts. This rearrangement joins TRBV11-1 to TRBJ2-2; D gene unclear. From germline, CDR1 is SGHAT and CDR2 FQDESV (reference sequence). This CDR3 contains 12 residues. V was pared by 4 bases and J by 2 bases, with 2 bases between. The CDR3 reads CASSSNTGELFF. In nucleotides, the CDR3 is TGTGCCAGCAGCTCTAACACCGGGGAGCTGTTTTTT.

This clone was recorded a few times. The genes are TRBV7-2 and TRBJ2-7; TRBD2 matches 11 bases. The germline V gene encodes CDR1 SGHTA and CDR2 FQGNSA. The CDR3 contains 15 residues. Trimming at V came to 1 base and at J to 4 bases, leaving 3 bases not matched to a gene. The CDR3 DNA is TGTGCCAGCAGCTTAGAACTAGCGGGGGCATACGAGCAGTACTTC. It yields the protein CASSLELAGAYEQYF. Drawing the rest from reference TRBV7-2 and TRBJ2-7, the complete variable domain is GAGVSQSPSNKVTEKGKDVELRCDPISGHTALYWYRQSLGQGLEFLIYFQGNSAPDKSGLPSDRFSAERTGGSVSTLTIQRTQQEDSAVYLCASSLELAGAYEQYFGPGTRLTVT.

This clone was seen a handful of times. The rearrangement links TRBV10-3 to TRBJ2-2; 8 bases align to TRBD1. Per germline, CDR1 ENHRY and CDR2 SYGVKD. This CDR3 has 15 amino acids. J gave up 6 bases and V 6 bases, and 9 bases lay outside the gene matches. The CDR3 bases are TGTGCCATCAGCCCCGGGCAGGGGGCTTCCGGGGAGCTGTTTTTT. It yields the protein CAISPGQGASGELFF.

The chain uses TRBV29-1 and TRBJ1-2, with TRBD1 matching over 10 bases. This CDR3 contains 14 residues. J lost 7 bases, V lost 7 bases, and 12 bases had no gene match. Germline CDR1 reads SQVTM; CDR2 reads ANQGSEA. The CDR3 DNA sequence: TGCAGCGCCGATATGGGACAGGGGCGGAGTGGCTACACCTTC. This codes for CSADMGQGRSGYTF.

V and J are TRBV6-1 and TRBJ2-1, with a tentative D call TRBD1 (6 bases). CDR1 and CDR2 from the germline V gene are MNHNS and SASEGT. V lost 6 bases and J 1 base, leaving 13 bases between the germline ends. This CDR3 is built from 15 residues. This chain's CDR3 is CASRRTETSYNEQFF. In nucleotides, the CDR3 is TGTGCCAGCAGGCGGACAGAAACTTCCTACAATGAGCAGTTCTTC.

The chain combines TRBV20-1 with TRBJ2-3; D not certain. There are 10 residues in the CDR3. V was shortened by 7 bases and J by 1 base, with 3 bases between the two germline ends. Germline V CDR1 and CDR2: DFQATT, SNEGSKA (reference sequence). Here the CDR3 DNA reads TGCAGTGTTCGCACAGATACGCAGTATTTT. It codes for CSVRTDTQYF.

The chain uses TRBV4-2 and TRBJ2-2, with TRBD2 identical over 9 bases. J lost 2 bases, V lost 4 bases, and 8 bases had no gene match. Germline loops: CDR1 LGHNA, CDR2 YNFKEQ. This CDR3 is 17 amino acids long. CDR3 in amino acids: CASSLQIAGDNTGELFF. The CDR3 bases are TGTGCCAGCAGCCTTCAAATAGCGGGGGACAACACCGGGGAGCTGTTTTTT.

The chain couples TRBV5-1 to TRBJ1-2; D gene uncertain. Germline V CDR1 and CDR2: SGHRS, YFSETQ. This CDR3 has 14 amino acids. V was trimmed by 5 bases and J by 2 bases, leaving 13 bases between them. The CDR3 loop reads CASRDGQNNYGYTF. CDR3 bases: TGCGCCAGCAGGGATGGCCAGAACAACTATGGCTACACCTTC.

As DNA, the CDR3 is TGTGCCTGGAGTGTAGGGACAGGGGTTGAAAAACTGTTTTTT. Translation: CAWSVGTGVEKLFF. The V and J genes are TRBV30 and TRBJ1-4; 10 bases align to TRBD1. The CDR3 extends over 14 amino acids. Germline V lookup: CDR1 GTSNPN, CDR2 SVGIG (reference sequence). Unmatched junction bases numbered 2, after V lost 0 bases and J lost 7 bases. Variable domain in full (rest from reference TRBV30 and TRBJ1-4): SQTIHQWPATLVQPVGSPLSLECTVEGTSNPNLYWYRQAAGRGLQLLFYSVGIGQISSEVPQNLSASRPQDRQFILSSKKLLLSDSGFYLCAWSVGTGVEKLFFGSGTQLSVL.

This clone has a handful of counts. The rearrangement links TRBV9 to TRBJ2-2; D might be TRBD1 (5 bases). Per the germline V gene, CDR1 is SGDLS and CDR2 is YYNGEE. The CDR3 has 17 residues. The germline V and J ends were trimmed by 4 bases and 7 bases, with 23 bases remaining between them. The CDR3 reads CASSPQSTAWGDGELFF. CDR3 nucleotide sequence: TGTGCCAGCAGCCCGCAGTCGACCGCCTGGGGCGACGGGGAGCTGTTTTTT.

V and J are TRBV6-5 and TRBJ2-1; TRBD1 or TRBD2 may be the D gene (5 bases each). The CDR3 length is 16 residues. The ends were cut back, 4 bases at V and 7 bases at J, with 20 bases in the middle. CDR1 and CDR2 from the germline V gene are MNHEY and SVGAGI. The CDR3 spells CASSSLAGTFGNEQFF. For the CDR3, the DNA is TGTGCCAGCAGTTCCCTAGCCGGGACGTTTGGGAATGAGCAGTTCTTC.

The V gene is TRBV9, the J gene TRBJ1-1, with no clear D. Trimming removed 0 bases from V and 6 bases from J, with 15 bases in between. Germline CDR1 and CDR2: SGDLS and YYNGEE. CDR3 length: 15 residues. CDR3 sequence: CASSVVDQTGAEAFF. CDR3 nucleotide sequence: TGTGCCAGCAGCGTAGTCGACCAAACGGGCGCTGAAGCTTTCTTT.

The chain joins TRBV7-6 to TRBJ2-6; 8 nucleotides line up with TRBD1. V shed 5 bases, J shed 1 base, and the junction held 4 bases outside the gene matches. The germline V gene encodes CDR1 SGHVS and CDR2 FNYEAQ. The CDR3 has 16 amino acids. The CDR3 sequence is CASSTRTGSGANVLTF. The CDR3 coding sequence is TGTGCCAGCAGCACCAGGACAGGGTCTGGGGCCAACGTCCTGACTTTC.

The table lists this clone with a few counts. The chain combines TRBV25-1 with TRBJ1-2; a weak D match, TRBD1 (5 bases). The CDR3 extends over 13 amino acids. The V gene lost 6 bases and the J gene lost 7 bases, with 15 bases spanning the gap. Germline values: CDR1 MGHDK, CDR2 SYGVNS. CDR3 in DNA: TGTGCCAGCAGCCCTAGGAGGGGTTTTGGCTACACCTTC. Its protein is CASSPRRGFGYTF.

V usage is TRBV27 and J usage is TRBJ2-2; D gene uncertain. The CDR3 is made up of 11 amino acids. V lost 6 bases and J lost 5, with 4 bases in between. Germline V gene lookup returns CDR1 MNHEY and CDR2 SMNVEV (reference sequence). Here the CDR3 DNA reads TGTGCCAGCAGACGAACCGGGGAGCTGTTTTTT. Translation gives CASRRTGELFF.

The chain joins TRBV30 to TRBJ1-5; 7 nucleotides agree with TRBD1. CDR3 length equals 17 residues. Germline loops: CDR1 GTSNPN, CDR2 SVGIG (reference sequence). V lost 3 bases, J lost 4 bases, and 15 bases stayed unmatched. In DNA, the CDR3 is TGTGCCTGGAGCCAGGGGACAGTTAGCATAGGGAATCAGCCCCAGCATTTT. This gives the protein CAWSQGTVSIGNQPQHF. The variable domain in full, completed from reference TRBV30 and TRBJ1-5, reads SQTIHQWPATLVQPVGSPLSLECTVEGTSNPNLYWYRQAAGRGLQLLFYSVGIGQISSEVPQNLSASRPQDRQFILSSKKLLLSDSGFYLCAWSQGTVSIGNQPQHFGDGTRLSIL.

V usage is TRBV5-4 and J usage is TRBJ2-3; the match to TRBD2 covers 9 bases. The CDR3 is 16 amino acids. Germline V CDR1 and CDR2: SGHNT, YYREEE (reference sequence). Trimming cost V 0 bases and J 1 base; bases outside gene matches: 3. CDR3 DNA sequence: TGTGCCAGCAGCTTGGGGGTAGCGGGGGGCACAGATACGCAGTATTTT. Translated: CASSLGVAGGTDTQYF.

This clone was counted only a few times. The CDR3 loop is CSVERYSWGQGIVGEQFF. Here the CDR3 DNA reads TGCAGCGTTGAACGCTATAGTTGGGGACAGGGGATCGTCGGCGAGCAGTTCTTC. The rearrangement joins TRBV29-1 to TRBJ2-1, with 10 bases lining up with TRBD1. Germline-derived CDR1 and CDR2 are SQVTM and ANQGSEA. J lost 10 bases, V lost 2 bases, and 20 bases had no gene match. There are 18 residues in the CDR3.

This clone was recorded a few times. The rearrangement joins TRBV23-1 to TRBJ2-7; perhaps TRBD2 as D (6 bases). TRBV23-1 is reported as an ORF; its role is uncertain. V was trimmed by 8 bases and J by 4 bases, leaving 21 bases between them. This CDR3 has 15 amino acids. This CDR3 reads CASVSFKAGLYEQYF. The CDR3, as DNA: TGCGCCAGCGTCAGTTTTAAGGCGGGGTTGTACGAGCAGTACTTC.

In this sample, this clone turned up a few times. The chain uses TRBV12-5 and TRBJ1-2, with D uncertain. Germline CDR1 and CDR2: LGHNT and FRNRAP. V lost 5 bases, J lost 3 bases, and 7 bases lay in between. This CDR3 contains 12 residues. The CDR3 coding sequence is TGTGCTAGTGGTCCCCCGGACTATGGCTACACCTTC. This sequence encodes CASGPPDYGYTF.

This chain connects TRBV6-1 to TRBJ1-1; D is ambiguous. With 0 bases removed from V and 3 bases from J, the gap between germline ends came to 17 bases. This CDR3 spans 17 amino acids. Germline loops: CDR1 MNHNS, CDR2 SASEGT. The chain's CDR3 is CASSEAFGGSWYTEAFF. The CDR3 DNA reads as TGTGCCAGCAGTGAAGCGTTTGGCGGATCGTGGTACACTGAAGCTTTCTTT.

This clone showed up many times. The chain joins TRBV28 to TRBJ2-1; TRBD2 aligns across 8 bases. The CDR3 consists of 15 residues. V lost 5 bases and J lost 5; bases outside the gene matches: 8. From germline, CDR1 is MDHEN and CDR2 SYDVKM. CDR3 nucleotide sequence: TGTGCCAGCAGTACCAGCGGGGGCCTCAACAATGAGCAGTTCTTC. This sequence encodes CASSTSGGLNNEQFF.

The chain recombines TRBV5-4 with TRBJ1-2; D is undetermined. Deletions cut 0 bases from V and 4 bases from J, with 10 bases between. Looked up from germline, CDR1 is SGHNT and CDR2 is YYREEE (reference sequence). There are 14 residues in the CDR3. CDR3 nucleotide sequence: TGTGCCAGCAGCTTGGGCCAGGACTCCTATGGCTACACCTTC. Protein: CASSLGQDSYGYTF.

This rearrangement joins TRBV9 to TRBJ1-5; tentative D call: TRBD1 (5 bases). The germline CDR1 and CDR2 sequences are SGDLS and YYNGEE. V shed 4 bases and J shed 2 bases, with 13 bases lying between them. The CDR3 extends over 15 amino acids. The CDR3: CASSFGGDRNQPQHF. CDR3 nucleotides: TGTGCCAGCAGCTTTGGGGGAGACCGCAATCAGCCCCAGCATTTT.

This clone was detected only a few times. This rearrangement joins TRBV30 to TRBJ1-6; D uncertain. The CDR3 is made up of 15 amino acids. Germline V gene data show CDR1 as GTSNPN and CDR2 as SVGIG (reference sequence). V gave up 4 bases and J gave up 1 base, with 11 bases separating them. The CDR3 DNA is TGTGCCTGGACCACGTTGGGTTCCTATAATTCACCCCTCCACTTT. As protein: CAWTTLGSYNSPLHF.

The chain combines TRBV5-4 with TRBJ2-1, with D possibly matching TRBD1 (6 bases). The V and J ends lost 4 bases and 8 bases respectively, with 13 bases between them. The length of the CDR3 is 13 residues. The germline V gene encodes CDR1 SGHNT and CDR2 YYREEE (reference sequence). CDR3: CASSIPHRDEQFF. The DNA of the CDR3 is TGTGCCAGCAGCATTCCCCACAGGGATGAGCAGTTCTTC.